The next 9 T cell receptor beta chains were all read from a single sample in a study of blood T cell repertoires in COVID-19. Method: immunoSEQ multiplex PCR; TCRdb's copy keeps in-frame clones and lacks some. This table holds about 300,000 clones, about nine tenths found once. The sequenced sample was peripheral blood. These receptors originate from a woman aged 45-60 years with COVID-19, enrolled during active disease.

The chain uses TRBV5-1 and TRBJ2-1, with D possibly being TRBD2 (6 bases). Germline V CDR1 and CDR2: SGHRS, YFSETQ. CDR3 size: 14 residues. Trimming shortened V by 4 bases and J by 5 bases, and 13 bases separated the two germline ends. CDR3: CASSQGLNNNEQFF. CDR3 nucleotide sequence: TGCGCCAGCAGCCAGGGACTTAACAACAATGAGCAGTTCTTC.

The V and J genes are TRBV24-1 and TRBJ2-3; 8 nucleotides align to TRBD1. The CDR3 is made up of 15 amino acids. Per the germline V gene, CDR1 is KGHDR and CDR2 is SFDVKD. V lost 4 bases to trimming and J lost 1 base; unmatched junction nucleotides: 3. The CDR3 sequence is CATSDQGAGTDTQYF. The CDR3 nucleotides read TGTGCCACCAGTGACCAGGGGGCTGGCACAGATACGCAGTATTTT.

This clone was seen only a few times. The rearrangement links TRBV6-1 to TRBJ2-1; TRBD2 aligns across 10 bases. The CDR3 loop spans 18 amino acids. CDR1 is MNHNS and CDR2 is SASEGT in the germline V gene. The V and J ends lost 1 base and 4 bases, in that order; junction bases with no gene match: 10. CDR3 nucleotide sequence: TGTGCCAGCAGTGAAGTTCTAGCGGGAGTGTGGTCGTACAATGAGCAGTTCTTC. Encoded protein: CASSEVLAGVWSYNEQFF.

This sequence joins TRBV9 and TRBJ1-1; 9 bases are a match to TRBD1. The CDR3 runs to 15 residues. Trimming removed 3 bases from V and 6 bases from J; junction bases left unmatched: 9. The germline V gene has CDR1 SGDLS and CDR2 YYNGEE. The CDR3 here is CASSGDRGKRSEAFF. The CDR3 nucleotides read TGTGCCAGCAGCGGAGACAGGGGGAAGAGGTCTGAAGCTTTCTTT.

This chain joins TRBV18 and TRBJ1-1; TRBD1 matches at 8 bases. This CDR3 is 16 amino acids long. V was pared by 1 base and J by 3 bases, with 7 bases of the junction left unmatched. Per the germline V gene, CDR1 is KGHSH and CDR2 is LQKENI. CDR3 loop: CASSPLTQGADTEAFF. DNA of the CDR3: TGTGCCAGCTCACCACTCACCCAGGGGGCTGACACTGAAGCTTTCTTT.

This rearrangement joins TRBV7-9 to TRBJ2-1; a weak D match, TRBD2 (5 bases). The germline CDR1 and CDR2 sequences are SEHNR and FQNEAQ (reference sequence). Trimming took 5 bases from V and 8 from J, leaving 16 bases between them. The CDR3 has 14 residues. The CDR3 loop is CASSDATRGDEQFF. Here the CDR3 DNA reads TGTGCCAGCAGCGATGCCACCCGGGGTGATGAGCAGTTCTTC.

V usage is TRBV7-9 and J usage is TRBJ1-1; D unresolved. Germline V gives CDR1 SEHNR, CDR2 FQNEAQ (reference sequence). The CDR3 is 14 residues long. The germline V and J ends were trimmed by 5 bases and 0 bases, with 10 bases remaining between them. CDR3 amino acids: CASSGGVMNTEAFF. CDR3 nucleotides: TGTGCCAGCAGCGGAGGAGTAATGAACACTGAAGCTTTCTTT.

The genes are TRBV21-1 and TRBJ2-1; the D call TRBD2 from the table was never checked on the DNA. TRBV21-1 is an annotated pseudogene. The CDR3 runs to 16 residues. The CDR3 DNA is TGTGCCAGCAGCAAAGAACCAGCTAGCGGGAACAATGAGCAGTTCTTC. As protein: CASSKEPASGNNEQFF.

The CDR3, as DNA: TGCAGCGTTGGCGGCGGCGGCAATCAGCCCCAGCATTTT. The encoded protein is CSVGGGGNQPQHF. The chain recombines TRBV29-1 with TRBJ1-5, with no clear D. V lost 4 bases to trimming and J lost 2 bases, with 9 bases between them. The CDR3 is 13 amino acids. In germline, CDR1 is SQVTM, CDR2 ANQGSEA. The full variable domain, rest sourced from reference TRBV29-1 and TRBJ1-5, is SAVISQKPSRDICQRGTSLTIQCQVDSQVTMMFWYRQQPGQSLTLIATANQGSEATYESGFVIDKFPISRPNLTFSTLTVSNMSPEDSSIYLCSVGGGGNQPQHFGDGTRLSIL.